This T cell receptor (beta chain) is drawn from a study of T cell repertoires in cytomegalovirus infection. Looking at the study overall: In public TCR beta signatures, there were indications of both CMV infection and matching HLA type. Broader study findings: CMV-specific HLA-C-restricted TCR beta clonotypes dominated the ex vivo response. Of the TCR beta families, the public ones yielded a cumulative frequency that identified carriers of CMV plus the relevant HLA.

With 6 bases clipped from V and 8 bases from J, the junction kept 7 bases outside the gene matches. This CDR3 has 13 amino acids. CDR1 and CDR2 from the germline V gene are MNHNS and SASEGT. TCRdb redid the calling of the reads with MiXCR, one entry per CDR3 protein. The sample contains just under 550,000 distinct CDR3 sequences, 26% of which appear only once. A remark on this clonotype: The antigen is unknown.

V usage is TRBV6-1 and J usage is TRBJ1-2; 9 bases match TRBD1. The clonotype originates from a human donor in good health (CMV status not recorded). Some clones in this sample may be carry-over from other donors' samples. The material sequenced was PBMCs. The CDR3 is CASSGTGIEGYTF. In DNA form, the CDR3 reads TGTGCCAGCAGCGGGACAGGGATTGAGGGCTACACCTTC.